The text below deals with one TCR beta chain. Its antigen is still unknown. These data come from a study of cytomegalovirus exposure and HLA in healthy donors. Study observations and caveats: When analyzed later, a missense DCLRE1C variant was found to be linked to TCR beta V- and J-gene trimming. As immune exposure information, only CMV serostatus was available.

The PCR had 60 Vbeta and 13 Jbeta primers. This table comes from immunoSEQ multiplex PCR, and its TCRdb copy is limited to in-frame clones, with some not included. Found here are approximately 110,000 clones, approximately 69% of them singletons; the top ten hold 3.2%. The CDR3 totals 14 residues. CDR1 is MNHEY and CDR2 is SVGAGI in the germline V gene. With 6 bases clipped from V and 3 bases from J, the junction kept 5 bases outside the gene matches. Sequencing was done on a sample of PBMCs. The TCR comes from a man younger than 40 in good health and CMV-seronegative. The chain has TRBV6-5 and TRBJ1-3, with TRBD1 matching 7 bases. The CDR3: CASRPTGYGNTIYF. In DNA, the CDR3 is TGTGCCAGCAGGCCGACAGGGTATGGAAACACCATATATTTT.